The rows below give T cell receptor beta chains drawn from one sample of a study of brain metastases from non-small cell lung cancer. TCRdb keeps only in-frame clones here, not all; method: immunoSEQ multiplex PCR. The sample shows 6,000 or so clones, around 83% of them seen only once. Sequencing input: primary lung tumor tissue. The receptors were gathered from a donor at least 40 years old with non-small cell lung cancer. The CDR3 runs from the conserved cysteine through the conserved F or W. D genes are given only for firm matches. Clone size is stated in some rows and not others, as once, few, many or a class when expanded.

CASSLGDGGTQYF,TGTGCCAGCAGCCTCGGGGACGGAGGTACGCAGTATTTT,13,NA,NA,TRBJ2-3,TRBV9
CASRGTGTGELFF,TGCGCCAGCAGAGGGACGGGCACCGGGGAGCTGTTTTTT,13,NA,NA,TRBJ2-2,TRBV10-1
CASSLGGEAWPQHF,TGTGCCAGCAGTTTAGGAGGAGAGGCTTGGCCCCAGCATTTT,14,NA,NA,TRBJ1-5,TRBV28
CASRPGTPSNQPQHF,TGTGCCAGCAGACCCGGGACACCAAGCAATCAGCCCCAGCATTTT,15,NA,NA,TRBJ1-5,TRBV6-5
CSARGSYNEQFF,TGCAGCGCCAGGGGTTCCTACAATGAGCAGTTCTTC,12,NA,NA,TRBJ2-1,TRBV29-1
CASSYSHGSSYNEQFF,TGTGCCAGCAGTTACTCCCATGGGAGCTCCTACAATGAGCAGTTCTTC,16,NA,NA,TRBJ2-1,TRBV6-5
CAWDRDPVSGNTIYF,TGTGCCTGGGACAGGGACCCAGTCTCTGGAAACACCATATATTTT,15,few,TRBD1,TRBJ1-3,TRBV30
CASSSRTGYEQYF,TGTGCCAGTAGTTCCAGGACAGGGTACGAGCAGTACTTC,13,NA,TRBD1,TRBJ2-7,TRBV19
CASSQDITSGAGERNEQFF,TGCGCCAGCAGCCAAGATATAACTAGCGGGGCAGGGGAGCGCAATGAGCAGTTCTTC,19,NA,TRBD2,TRBJ2-1,TRBV4-1
CASSFHSPNTEAFF,TGTGCCAGCAGCTTTCACAGCCCAAACACTGAAGCTTTCTTT,14,NA,NA,TRBJ1-1,TRBV7-9
CASWDRVTNSPLHF,TGTGCCAGCTGGGACAGGGTCACAAATTCACCCCTCCACTTT,14,NA,TRBD1,TRBJ1-6,TRBV6-5
CATQIMRVGDSPLHF,TGTGCCACCCAGATTATGAGGGTAGGGGATTCACCCCTCCACTTT,15,NA,NA,TRBJ1-6,TRBV6-5
CASSLAQGYHEQYF,TGTGCCAGCAGCTTAGCGCAGGGGTACCACGAGCAGTACTTC,14,NA,NA,TRBJ2-7,TRBV7-2
CASSYLLAGVRGELFF,TGTGCCAGCAGTTACCTCCTAGCGGGGGTACGCGGGGAGCTGTTTTTT,16,NA,TRBD2,TRBJ2-2,TRBV6-2/TRBV6-3
CASSIGGHEALLNTEAFF,TGTGCCAGTAGTATAGGAGGACACGAGGCTCTGCTGAACACTGAAGCTTTCTTT,18,NA,NA,TRBJ1-1,TRBV19
CASSYRGPQETQYF,TGTGCCAGCAGTTACCGCGGGCCGCAAGAGACCCAGTACTTC,14,NA,NA,TRBJ2-5,TRBV6-5
CASSSMGQEGQPQHF,TGCGCCAGCAGCTCAATGGGGCAGGAGGGTCAGCCCCAGCATTTT,15,NA,NA,TRBJ1-5,TRBV5-1
CASSARGGQAFYGYTF,TGTGCCAGCAGTGCCAGAGGGGGACAGGCGTTCTATGGCTACACCTTC,16,NA,TRBD1,TRBJ1-2,TRBV25-1
CASSFLHESSYEQYF,TGCGCCAGCAGCTTCCTACACGAGAGCTCCTACGAGCAGTACTTC,15,NA,NA,TRBJ2-7,TRBV5-1
CASSGTGEGLQHF,TGCGCCAGCAGCGGAACAGGGGAGGGCCTCCAGCATTTT,13,NA,TRBD1,TRBJ1-5,TRBV5-1
CASSLYPPQLSYNEQFF,TGTGCCAGCTCACTTTACCCCCCACAGCTTTCCTACAATGAGCAGTTCTTC,17,once,NA,TRBJ2-1,TRBV18
CASSAGTGSTEAFF,TGTGCCAGTAGCGCCGGGACGGGATCTACTGAAGCTTTCTTT,14,NA,NA,TRBJ1-1,TRBV7-9
CASSPADLAWGYTF,TGTGCCAGCAGTCCCGCGGACTTGGCTTGGGGCTACACCTTC,14,NA,NA,TRBJ1-2,TRBV28
CASSTGTGFLSGANVLTF,TGCGCCAGCAGCACCGGGACAGGGTTCCTCTCTGGGGCCAACGTCCTGACTTTC,18,NA,TRBD1,TRBJ2-6,TRBV5-1
CASSQVVYGGATFHEQYF,TGTGCCAGCAGCCAAGTGGTCTACGGGGGGGCTACCTTCCACGAGCAGTACTTC,18,NA,TRBD2,TRBJ2-7,TRBV3-1/TRBV3-2
CASSLRQGASTEAFF,TGTGCCAGCAGCTTACGACAGGGGGCAAGCACTGAAGCTTTCTTT,15,NA,TRBD1,TRBJ1-1,TRBV9
CASSLGDYGYTF,TGCGCCAGCAGCTTGGGTGACTATGGCTACACCTTC,12,NA,NA,TRBJ1-2,TRBV5-1
CASSYSGRSAEAFF,TGTGCCAGCAGTTACTCGGGAAGGAGCGCTGAAGCTTTCTTT,14,few,NA,TRBJ1-1,TRBV6-2/TRBV6-3
CASSAGQGPDTQYF,TGTGCCAGCAGCGCCGGACAAGGACCCGATACGCAGTATTTT,14,NA,NA,TRBJ2-3,TRBV9
CASSAGLTNYGYTF,TGTGCCAGCAGCGCGGGCCTAACTAACTATGGCTACACCTTC,14,NA,NA,TRBJ1-2,TRBV7-9
CASNERISLETQYF,TGTGCCAGCAATGAGCGAATTTCCCTAGAGACCCAGTACTTC,14,NA,NA,TRBJ2-5,TRBV2
CASSDQGLTEAFF,TGCGCCAGCAGTGACCAGGGGCTCACTGAAGCTTTCTTT,13,NA,NA,TRBJ1-1,TRBV10-1
CASSVAGGGVSDGYTF,TGTGCCAGCAGCGTAGCGGGGGGAGGGGTATCTGATGGCTACACCTTC,16,few,NA,TRBJ1-2,TRBV9
CASSESGFNSPLHF,TGTGCCAGCAGTGAATCAGGTTTTAATTCACCCCTCCACTTT,14,NA,NA,TRBJ1-6,TRBV25-1
CASSSLRGGETQYF,TGTGCCAGCAGTTCCCTCAGAGGCGGCGAGACCCAGTACTTC,14,NA,NA,TRBJ2-5,TRBV6-2/TRBV6-3
CASSIAGTSYEQYF,TGTGCCAGTAGTATAGCAGGGACTTCCTACGAGCAGTACTTC,14,NA,NA,TRBJ2-7,TRBV19
CASSSDRGLVSLHF,TGTGCCAGCAGTTCGGACAGGGGGCTAGTATCCCTCCACTTT,14,NA,TRBD1,TRBJ1-6,TRBV7-9
CASSLAGGLRYF,TGTGCCAGCAGCTTAGCGGGGGGCCTCCGTTATTTT,12,NA,NA,TRBJ1-3,TRBV7-6
CASSSDIRHGYTF,TGCGCCAGCAGCTCCGACATCCGGCATGGCTACACCTTC,13,NA,NA,TRBJ1-2,TRBV5-1
CATNPQGVRYGYTF,TGTGCCACCAACCCACAGGGAGTCCGCTATGGCTACACCTTC,14,once,NA,TRBJ1-2,TRBV10-3
CAWKWGQGLHGVF,TGTGCCTGGAAATGGGGACAGGGCCTTCACGGGGTCTTC,13,NA,TRBD1,TRBJ2-1,TRBV30
CASSVAGAVGNEQFF,TGTGCCAGCAGTGTAGCGGGGGCAGTGGGGAATGAGCAGTTCTTC,15,NA,TRBD2,TRBJ2-1,TRBV2
CASRPALNTEAFF,TGTGCCAGCAGACCCGCACTGAACACTGAAGCTTTCTTT,13,few,NA,TRBJ1-1,TRBV7-3
CASSPRVAKNIQYF,TGCGCCAGCAGCCCGAGGGTAGCCAAAAACATTCAGTACTTC,14,NA,NA,TRBJ2-4,TRBV4-3
CASSSLAGGRTDTQYF,TGTGCCAGCAGTTCGCTAGCGGGGGGGCGCACAGATACGCAGTATTTT,16,NA,TRBD2,TRBJ2-3,TRBV28
CASSYSGARGYTF,TGTGCCAGCAGTTACTCAGGGGCGCGGGGCTACACCTTC,13,few,NA,TRBJ1-2,TRBV6-5
CSVDQALAGGGYTF,TGCAGCGTTGATCAGGCATTGGCCGGGGGGGGCTACACCTTC,14,once,NA,TRBJ1-2,TRBV29-1